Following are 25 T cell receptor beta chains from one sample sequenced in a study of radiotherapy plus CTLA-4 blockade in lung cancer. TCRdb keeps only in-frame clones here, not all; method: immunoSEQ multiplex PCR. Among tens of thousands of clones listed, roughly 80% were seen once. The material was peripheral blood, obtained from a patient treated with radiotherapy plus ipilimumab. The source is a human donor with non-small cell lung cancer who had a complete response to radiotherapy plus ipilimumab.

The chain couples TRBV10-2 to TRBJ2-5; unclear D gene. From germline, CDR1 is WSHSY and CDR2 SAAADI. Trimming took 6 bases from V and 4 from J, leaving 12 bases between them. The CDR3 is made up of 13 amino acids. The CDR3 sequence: CASRAEDRETQYF. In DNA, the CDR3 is TGCGCCAGCAGGGCCGAGGACCGAGAGACCCAGTACTTC.

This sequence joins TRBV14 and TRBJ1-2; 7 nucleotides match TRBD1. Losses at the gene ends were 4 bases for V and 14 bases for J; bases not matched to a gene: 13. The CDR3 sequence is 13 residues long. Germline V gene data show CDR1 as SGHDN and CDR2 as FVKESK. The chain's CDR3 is CASSLSPRGRGTF. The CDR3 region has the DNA TGTGCCAGCAGCCTCTCTCCCAGGGGGAGAGGTACCTTC.

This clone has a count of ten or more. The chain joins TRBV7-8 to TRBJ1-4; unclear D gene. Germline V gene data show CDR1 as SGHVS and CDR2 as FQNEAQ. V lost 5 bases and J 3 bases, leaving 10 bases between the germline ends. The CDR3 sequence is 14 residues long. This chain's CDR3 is CASSLGRANEKLFF. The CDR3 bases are TGTGCCAGCAGCCTAGGGAGGGCTAATGAAAAACTGTTTTTT.

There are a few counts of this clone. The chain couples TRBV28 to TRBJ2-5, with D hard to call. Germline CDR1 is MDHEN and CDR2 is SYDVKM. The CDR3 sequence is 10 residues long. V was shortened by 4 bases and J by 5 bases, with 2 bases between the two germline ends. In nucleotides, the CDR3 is TGTGCCAGCAGTTCGGAGACCCAGTACTTC. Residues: CASSSETQYF.

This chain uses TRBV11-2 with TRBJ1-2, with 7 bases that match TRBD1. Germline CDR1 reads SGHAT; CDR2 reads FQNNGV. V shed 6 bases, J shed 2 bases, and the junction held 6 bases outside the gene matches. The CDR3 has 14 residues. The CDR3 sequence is CASSRDSLNYGYTF. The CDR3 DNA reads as TGTGCCAGCAGTCGGGACAGCTTAAACTATGGCTACACCTTC.

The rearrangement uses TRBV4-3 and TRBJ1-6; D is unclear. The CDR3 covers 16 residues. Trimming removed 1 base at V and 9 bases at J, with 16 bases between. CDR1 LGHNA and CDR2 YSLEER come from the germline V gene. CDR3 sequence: CASSQGLDLIFSPLHF. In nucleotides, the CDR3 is TGCGCCAGCAGCCAAGGGTTGGACCTAATTTTTTCACCCCTCCACTTT.

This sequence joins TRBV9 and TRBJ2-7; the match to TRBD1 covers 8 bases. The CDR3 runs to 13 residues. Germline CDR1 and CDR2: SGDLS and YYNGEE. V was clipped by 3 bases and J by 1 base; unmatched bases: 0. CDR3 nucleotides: TGTGCCAGCAGCGGACAGGGGTCCTACGAGCAGTACTTC. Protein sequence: CASSGQGSYEQYF.

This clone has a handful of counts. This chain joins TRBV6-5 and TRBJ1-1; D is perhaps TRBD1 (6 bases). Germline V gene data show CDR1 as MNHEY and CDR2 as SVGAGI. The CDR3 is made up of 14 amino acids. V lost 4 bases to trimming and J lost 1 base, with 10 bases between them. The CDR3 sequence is CASSLLRGNTEAFF. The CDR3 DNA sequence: TGTGCCAGCAGTTTACTCAGGGGGAACACTGAAGCTTTCTTT.

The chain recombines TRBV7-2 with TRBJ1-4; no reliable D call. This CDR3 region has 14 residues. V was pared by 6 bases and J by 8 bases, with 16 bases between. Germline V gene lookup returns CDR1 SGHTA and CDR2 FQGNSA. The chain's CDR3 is CASRRGPDFEKLFF. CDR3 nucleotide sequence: TGTGCCAGCAGGCGAGGCCCCGACTTCGAAAAACTGTTTTTT.

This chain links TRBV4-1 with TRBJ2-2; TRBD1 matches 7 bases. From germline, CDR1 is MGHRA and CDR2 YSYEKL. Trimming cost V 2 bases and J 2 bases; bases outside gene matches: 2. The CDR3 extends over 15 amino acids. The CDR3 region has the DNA TGCGCCAGCAGCCAAAGGGACAGAAACACCGGGGAGCTGTTTTTT. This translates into CASSQRDRNTGELFF.

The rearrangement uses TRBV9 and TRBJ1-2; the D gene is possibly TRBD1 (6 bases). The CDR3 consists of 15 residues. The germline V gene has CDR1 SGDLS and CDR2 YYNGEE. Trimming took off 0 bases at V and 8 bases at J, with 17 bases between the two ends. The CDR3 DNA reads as TGTGCCAGCAGCGTAGAGCCGGGGACGAGGGGGGGCTACACCTTC. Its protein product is CASSVEPGTRGGYTF. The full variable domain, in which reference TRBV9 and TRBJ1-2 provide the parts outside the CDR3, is DSGVTQTPKHLITATGQRVTLRCSPRSGDLSVYWYQQSLDQGLQFLIQYYNGEERAKGNILERFSAQQFPDLHSELNLSSLELGDSALYFCASSVEPGTRGGYTFGSGTRLTVV.

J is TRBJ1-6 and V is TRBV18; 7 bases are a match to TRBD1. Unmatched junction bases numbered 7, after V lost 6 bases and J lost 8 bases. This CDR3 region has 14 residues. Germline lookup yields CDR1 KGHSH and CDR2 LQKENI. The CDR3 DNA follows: TGTGCCAGCTCGACAGGGATCAGCTATTCACCCCTCCACTTT. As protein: CASSTGISYSPLHF.

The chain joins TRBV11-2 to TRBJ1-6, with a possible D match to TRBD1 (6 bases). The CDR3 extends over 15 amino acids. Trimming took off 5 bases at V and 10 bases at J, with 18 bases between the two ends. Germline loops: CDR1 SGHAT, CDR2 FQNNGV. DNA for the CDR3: TGTGCCAGCAGCAGCCGGGACACCACTCGATCACCCCTCCACTTT. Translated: CASSSRDTTRSPLHF.

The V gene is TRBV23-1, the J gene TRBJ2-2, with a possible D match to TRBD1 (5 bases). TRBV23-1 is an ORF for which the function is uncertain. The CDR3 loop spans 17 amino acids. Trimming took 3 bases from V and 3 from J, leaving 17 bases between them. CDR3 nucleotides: TGCGCCAGCAGTCAGGCCTGCCGGTCAGGGCACACCGGGGAGCTGTTTTTT. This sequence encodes CASSQACRSGHTGELFF.

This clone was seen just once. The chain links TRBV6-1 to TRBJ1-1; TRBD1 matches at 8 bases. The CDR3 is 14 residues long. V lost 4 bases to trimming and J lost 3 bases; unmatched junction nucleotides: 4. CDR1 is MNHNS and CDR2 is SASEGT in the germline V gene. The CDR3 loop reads CASSAGGAYTEAFF. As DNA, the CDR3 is TGTGCCAGCAGTGCAGGGGGCGCGTACACTGAAGCTTTCTTT.

CDR3 amino acids: CASSPPQRVVNTEAFF. As DNA, the CDR3 is TGTGCCAGCTCACCACCACAGCGAGTGGTGAACACTGAAGCTTTCTTT. This chain joins TRBV18 and TRBJ1-1; no clear D gene. Trimming left V 0 bases short and J 0 bases short, with 11 bases between. The CDR3 consists of 16 residues. Germline CDR1 and CDR2: KGHSH and LQKENI.

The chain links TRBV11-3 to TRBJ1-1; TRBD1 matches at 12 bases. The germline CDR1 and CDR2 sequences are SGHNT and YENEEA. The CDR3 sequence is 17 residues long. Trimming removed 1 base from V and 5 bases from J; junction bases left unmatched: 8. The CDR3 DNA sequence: TGTGCCAGCAGCTTAGGTCTGGGACAGGGGGCGTGGACTGAAGCTTTCTTT. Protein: CASSLGLGQGAWTEAFF.

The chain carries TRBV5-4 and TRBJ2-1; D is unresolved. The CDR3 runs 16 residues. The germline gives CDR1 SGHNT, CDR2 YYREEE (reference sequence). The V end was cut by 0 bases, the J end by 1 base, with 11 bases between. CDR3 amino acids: CASSLEVGRSYNEQFF. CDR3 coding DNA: TGTGCCAGCAGCTTGGAGGTAGGTCGTTCCTACAATGAGCAGTTCTTC. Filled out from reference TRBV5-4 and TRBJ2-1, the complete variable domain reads ETGVTQSPTHLIKTRGQQVTLRCSSQSGHNTVSWYQQALGQGPQFIFQYYREEENGRGNFPPRFSGLQFPNYSSELNVNALELDDSALYLCASSLEVGRSYNEQFFGPGTRLTVL.

This chain's CDR3 is CASVWGTGGSSQPQHF. DNA of the CDR3: TGTGCCAGCGTTTGGGGAACAGGGGGAAGTAGTCAGCCCCAGCATTTT. The chain couples TRBV28 to TRBJ1-5; 8 bases line up with TRBD1. The trim removed 8 bases at V and 6 bases at J, leaving 15 bases unmatched. The CDR3 contains 16 residues. The V gene's germline CDR1 is MDHEN and CDR2 SYDVKM.

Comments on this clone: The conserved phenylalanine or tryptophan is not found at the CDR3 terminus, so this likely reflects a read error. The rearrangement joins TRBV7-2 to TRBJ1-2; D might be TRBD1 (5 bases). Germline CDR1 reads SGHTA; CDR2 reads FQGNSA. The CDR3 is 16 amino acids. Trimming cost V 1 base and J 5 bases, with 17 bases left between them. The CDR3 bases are TGTGCCAGCAGCTTAGGGGACTTCACCACCGGGTATGGCTACACCCTC. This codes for CASSLGDFTTGYGYTL.

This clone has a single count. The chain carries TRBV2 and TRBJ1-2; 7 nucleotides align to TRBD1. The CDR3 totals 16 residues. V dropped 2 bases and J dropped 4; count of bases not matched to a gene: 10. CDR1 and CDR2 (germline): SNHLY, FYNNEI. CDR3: CASSELNSGGPYGYTF. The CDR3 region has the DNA TGTGCCAGCAGTGAATTGAATTCAGGGGGACCCTATGGCTACACCTTC.

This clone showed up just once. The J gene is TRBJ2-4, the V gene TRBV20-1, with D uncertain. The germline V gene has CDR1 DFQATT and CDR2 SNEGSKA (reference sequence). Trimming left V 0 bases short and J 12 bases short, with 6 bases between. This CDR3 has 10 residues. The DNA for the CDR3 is TGCAGTGCTAGAGATGTCCATCAGTACTTC. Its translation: CSARDVHQYF.

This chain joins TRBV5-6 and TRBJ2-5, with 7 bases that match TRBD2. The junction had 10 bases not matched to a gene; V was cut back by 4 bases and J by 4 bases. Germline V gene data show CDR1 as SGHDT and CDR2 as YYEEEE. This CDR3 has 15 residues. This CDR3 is CASSRRTRGVETQYF. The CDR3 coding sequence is TGTGCCAGCAGCCGACGGACCCGGGGGGTAGAGACCCAGTACTTC.

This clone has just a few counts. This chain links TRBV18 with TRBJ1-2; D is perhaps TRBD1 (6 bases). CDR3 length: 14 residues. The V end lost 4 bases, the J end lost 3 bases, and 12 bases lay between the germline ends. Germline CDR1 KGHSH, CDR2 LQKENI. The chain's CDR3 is CASSHKQGDYGYTF. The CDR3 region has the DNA TGTGCCAGCTCACACAAACAGGGTGACTATGGCTACACCTTC.

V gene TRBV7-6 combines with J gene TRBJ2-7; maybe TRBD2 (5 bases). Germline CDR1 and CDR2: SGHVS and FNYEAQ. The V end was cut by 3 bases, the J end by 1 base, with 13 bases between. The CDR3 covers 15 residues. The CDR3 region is CASSLGGRRSYEQYF. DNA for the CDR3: TGTGCCAGCAGCTTGGGCGGCCGGAGGTCCTACGAGCAGTACTTC.